Reported below is one T cell receptor (beta chain). Its antigen is currently unknown. TCR beta CDR3 regions were amplified from RNA. RT-PCR in the first round (using the HTBI primer set) targeted the TCR CDR3. TCRdb fed the multiplex PCR reads into MiXCR, producing one record per CDR3 protein. The sample lists 600,000 to 700,000 distinct CDR3 sequences, about 45% occurring once. This specimen belongs to a study of T cells in Graves' hyperthyroidism and ophthalmopathy. Germline V gives CDR1 SQVTM, CDR2 ANQGSEA. The CDR3 is made up of 14 amino acids. The V gene end was trimmed by 2 bases and the J gene end by 8 bases; junction bases not matched to a gene: 5. Study-wide points: A model of 13 V-J pairs discriminated ophthalmopathy from stable hyperthyroidism.

Uncontrolled infection, other autoimmune disease, pregnancy or lactation barred patients from enrollment. Sequencing was done on a sample of peripheral blood or thyroid tissue (not recorded which). The chain recombines TRBV29-1 with TRBJ2-1; 11 bases are shared with TRBD2. This TCR was sampled from an adult man with Graves' disease, either hyperthyroidism or ophthalmopathy (not recorded which). CDR3 residues: CSVEWLAGGDEQFF. The CDR3 nucleotides read TGCAGCGTTGAATGGCTAGCGGGAGGTGATGAGCAGTTCTTC.